These 16 T cell receptor beta chains were all obtained from the same sample, sequenced in a study of PD-1 blockade in classical Hodgkin lymphoma. The method was immunoSEQ multiplex PCR; TCRdb's version includes in-frame clones alone and lacks a portion of them. The data hold 64,000 or so clones, with roughly nine tenths observed a single time. Time point defined: cycle 4 day 1 (C4D1), after 6 weeks of nivolumab. Each patient relapsed following autologous stem cell transplantation, and prior brentuximab vedotin exposure differed. The source was peripheral blood mononuclear cells (PBMCs), collected before the fourth cycle of nivolumab. Receptor source: a human donor with classical Hodgkin lymphoma.

The chain is built from TRBV7-2 and TRBJ1-6, with a tentative D call TRBD1 (5 bases). In germline, CDR1 is SGHTA, CDR2 FQGNSA. V gave up 3 bases and J gave up 7 bases, with 13 bases separating them. This CDR3 has 15 amino acids. The DNA of the CDR3 is TGTGCCAGCAGCTTTAACCGGGGCCTAAATTCACCCCTCCACTTT. Translation gives CASSFNRGLNSPLHF.

The J gene is TRBJ2-5, the V gene TRBV19, with TRBD2 matching 12 bases. V lost 5 bases, J lost 4 bases, and 5 bases stayed unmatched. CDR1 and CDR2 (germline): LNHDA, SQIVND (reference sequence). The CDR3 has 15 amino acids. The CDR3 DNA reads TGTGCCAGTAGTTTTCAGACTAGCGGGGGAGAGACCCAGTACTTC. It specifies CASSFQTSGGETQYF.

This chain links TRBV7-9 with TRBJ1-5, with D possibly being TRBD1 (5 bases). Germline assignment: CDR1 SEHNR and CDR2 FQNEAQ (reference sequence). Trimming left V 4 bases short and J 1 base short, with 17 bases between. The CDR3 sequence is 17 residues long. In DNA form, the CDR3 reads TGTGCCAGCAGCTCAAGTTTCCGGGACGGGAGCAATCAGCCCCAGCATTTT. Translating gives CASSSSFRDGSNQPQHF.

CDR3 coding DNA: TGCGCCAGCGTCGTGGTTAAGGGGGCTGGCGGAAACACCATATATTTT. Translating it yields CASVVVKGAGGNTIYF. V gene TRBV5-1 combines with J gene TRBJ1-3, with 7 bases that match TRBD1. The CDR3 has 16 residues. The V segment lost 7 bases and the J segment 4 bases; nucleotides outside the gene matches: 14. In germline, CDR1 is SGHRS, CDR2 YFSETQ.

The chain couples TRBV7-3 to TRBJ1-1; D call uncertain. Trimming took off 1 base at V and 1 base at J, with 13 bases between the two ends. CDR1 and CDR2 from the germline V gene are SGHTA and FQGTGA. The CDR3 totals 16 residues. The CDR3 DNA follows: TGTGCCAGCAGCTTAAGAAGTATCGGCAGGAACACTGAAGCTTTCTTT. Its translation is CASSLRSIGRNTEAFF.

This sequence joins TRBV11-3 and TRBJ1-1, with D uncertain. The CDR3 is 13 residues long. The V gene's germline CDR1 is SGHNT and CDR2 YENEEA. V was shortened by 3 bases and J by 0 bases, with 5 bases between the two germline ends. CDR3 protein: CASSFDMNTEAFF. For the CDR3, the DNA is TGTGCCAGCAGCTTCGACATGAACACTGAAGCTTTCTTT.

The chain couples TRBV10-3 to TRBJ1-5; no reliable D call. Germline V gene lookup returns CDR1 ENHRY and CDR2 SYGVKD. Trimming pared 6 bases from V and 4 bases from J, leaving 10 bases between. The CDR3 contains 13 residues. This CDR3 reads CAIREQPNQPQHF. The CDR3 nucleotides are TGTGCCATCAGGGAACAGCCAAATCAGCCCCAGCATTTT.

The genes are TRBV13 and TRBJ1-1; D might be TRBD1 (5 bases). The V end was cut by 3 bases, the J end by 0 bases, with 8 bases between. The CDR3 extends over 14 amino acids. Germline CDR1 is PRHDT and CDR2 is FYEKMQ (reference sequence). The CDR3 spells CASSFTQVNTEAFF. CDR3 in DNA: TGTGCCAGCAGCTTTACACAGGTGAACACTGAAGCTTTCTTT.

V is TRBV6-4 and J is TRBJ1-6, with D hard to call. Germline V lookup: CDR1 MRHNA, CDR2 SNTAGT. Trimming took off 4 bases at V and 6 bases at J, with 7 bases between the two ends. This CDR3 contains 13 residues. Here the CDR3 reads CASSGVGNSPLHF. DNA for the CDR3: TGTGCCAGCAGTGGGGTGGGTAATTCACCCCTCCACTTT.

The CDR3 protein is CAWMTSHGANEKLFF. In DNA form, the CDR3 reads TGTGCCTGGATGACAAGCCATGGGGCTAATGAAAAACTGTTTTTT. The J gene is TRBJ1-4, the V gene TRBV30; D is uncertain. The V and J ends lost 4 bases and 3 bases respectively, with 15 bases between them. The CDR3 covers 15 residues. Per germline, CDR1 GTSNPN and CDR2 SVGIG (reference sequence).

This chain links TRBV7-2 with TRBJ1-5, with no clear D. V shed 1 base and J shed 4 bases, with 5 bases lying between them. Germline lookup yields CDR1 SGHTA and CDR2 FQGNSA. This CDR3 comprises 13 residues. CDR3: CASSLVQNQPQHF. CDR3 sequence (DNA): TGTGCCAGCAGCTTAGTACAGAATCAGCCCCAGCATTTT.

This clone showed up just once. The chain is built from TRBV30 and TRBJ1-3; TRBD1 matches at 9 bases. With 8 bases clipped from V and 4 bases from J, the junction kept 6 bases outside the gene matches. The CDR3 is 13 residues long. CDR1 and CDR2 (germline): GTSNPN, SVGIG (reference sequence). In nucleotides, the CDR3 is TGTGCCGGGGACAGGGACCAAGGAAACACCATATATTTT. Translation: CAGDRDQGNTIYF.

The rearrangement joins TRBV25-1 to TRBJ2-3, with no clear D. V was shortened by 11 bases and J by 6 bases, with 12 bases between the two germline ends. Germline V gives CDR1 MGHDK, CDR2 SYGVNS. This CDR3 contains 11 residues. CDR3 sequence reads: CASNWRDTQYF. As DNA, the CDR3 is TGTGCCTCCAACTGGCGGGATACGCAGTATTTT. Supplemented by reference TRBV25-1 and TRBJ2-3, the full variable domain reads EADIYQTPRYLVIGTGKKITLECSQTMGHDKMYWYQQDPGMELHLIHYSYGVNSTEKGDLSSESTVSRIRTEHFPLTLESARPSHTSQYLCASNWRDTQYFGPGTRLTVL.

The chain couples TRBV15 to TRBJ2-5, with a possible D match to TRBD2 (5 bases). The length of the CDR3 is 14 residues. CDR1 and CDR2 from the germline V gene are LNHNV and YYDKDF (reference sequence). The V and J ends lost 1 base and 4 bases respectively, with 10 bases between them. The CDR3 reads CATSRGGVAETQYF. Written as DNA, the CDR3 is TGTGCCACCAGCAGAGGGGGAGTGGCAGAGACCCAGTACTTC.

The J gene is TRBJ1-2, the V gene TRBV13; TRBD1 might be the D (6 bases). With 4 bases removed from V and 2 bases from J, the gap between germline ends came to 11 bases. The CDR3 contains 14 residues. The germline gives CDR1 PRHDT, CDR2 FYEKMQ (reference sequence). For the CDR3, the DNA is TGTGCCAGCAGCTCGGACAGTGCCAACTATGGCTACACCTTC. It translates to CASSSDSANYGYTF.

The chain is built from TRBV6-1 and TRBJ1-1, with a weak D call TRBD1 (6 bases). This CDR3 spans 12 amino acids. V was shortened by 7 bases and J by 7 bases, with 13 bases between the two germline ends. Germline CDR1 MNHNS, CDR2 SASEGT. The CDR3 sequence: CASMGGHFEAFF. CDR3 sequence (DNA): TGTGCCAGCATGGGGGGGCACTTTGAAGCTTTCTTT.